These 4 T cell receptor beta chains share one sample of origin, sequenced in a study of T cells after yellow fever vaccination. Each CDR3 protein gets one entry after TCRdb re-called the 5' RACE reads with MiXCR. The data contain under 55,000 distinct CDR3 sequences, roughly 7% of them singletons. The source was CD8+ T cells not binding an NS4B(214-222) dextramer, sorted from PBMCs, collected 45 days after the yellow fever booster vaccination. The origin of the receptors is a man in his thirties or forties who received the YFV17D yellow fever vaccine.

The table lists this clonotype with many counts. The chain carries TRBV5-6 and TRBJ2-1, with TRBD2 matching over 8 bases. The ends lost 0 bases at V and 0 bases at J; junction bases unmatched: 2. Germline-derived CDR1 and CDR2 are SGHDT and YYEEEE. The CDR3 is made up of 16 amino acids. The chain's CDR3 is CASSLELADSYNEQFF. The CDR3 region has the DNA TGTGCCAGCAGCTTGGAACTAGCGGACTCCTACAATGAGCAGTTCTTC. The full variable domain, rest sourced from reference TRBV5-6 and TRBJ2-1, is DAGVTQSPTHLIKTRGQQVTLRCSPKSGHDTVSWYQQALGQGPQFIFQYYEEEERQRGNFPDRFSGHQFPNYSSELNVNALLLGDSALYLCASSLELADSYNEQFFGPGTRLTVL.

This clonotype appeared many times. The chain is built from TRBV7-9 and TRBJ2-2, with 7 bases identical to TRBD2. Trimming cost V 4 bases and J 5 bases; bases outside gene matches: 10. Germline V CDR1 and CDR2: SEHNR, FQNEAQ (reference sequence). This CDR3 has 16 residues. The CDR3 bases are TGTGCCAGCAGCTCCGGCCCGGGACTACTGACCGGGGAGCTGTTTTTT. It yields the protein CASSSGPGLLTGELFF.

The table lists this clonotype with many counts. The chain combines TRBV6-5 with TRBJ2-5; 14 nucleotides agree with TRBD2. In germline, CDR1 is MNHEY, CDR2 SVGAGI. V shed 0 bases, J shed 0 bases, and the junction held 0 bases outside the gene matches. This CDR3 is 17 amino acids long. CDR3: CASSYSGLAGDQETQYF. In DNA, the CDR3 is TGTGCCAGCAGTTACTCGGGACTAGCGGGGGACCAAGAGACCCAGTACTTC.

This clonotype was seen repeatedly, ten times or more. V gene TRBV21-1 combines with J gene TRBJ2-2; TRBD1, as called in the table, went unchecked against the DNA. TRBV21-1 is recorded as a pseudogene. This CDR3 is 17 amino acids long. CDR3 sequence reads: CASSKKGGLGFAGELFF. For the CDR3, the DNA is TGTGCCAGCAGCAAAAAGGGGGGACTTGGCTTCGCCGGGGAGCTGTTTTTT.